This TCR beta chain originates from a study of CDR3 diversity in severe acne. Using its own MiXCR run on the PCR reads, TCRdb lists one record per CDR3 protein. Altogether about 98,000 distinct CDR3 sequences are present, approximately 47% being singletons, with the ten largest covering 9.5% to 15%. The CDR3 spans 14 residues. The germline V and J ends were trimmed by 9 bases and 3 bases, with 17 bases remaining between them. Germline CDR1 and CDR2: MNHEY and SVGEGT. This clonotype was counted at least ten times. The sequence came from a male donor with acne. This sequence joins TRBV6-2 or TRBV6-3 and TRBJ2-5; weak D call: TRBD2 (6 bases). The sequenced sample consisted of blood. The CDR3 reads CASSPGEEEETQYF. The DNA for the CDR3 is TGTGCCAGTTCCCCGGGGGAGGAAGAAGAGACCCAGTACTTC.